This TCR beta chain was recovered during a study of CD8+ T cells in alopecia areata. Findings and limits, study-wide: Scalp specimens additionally yield sequences from normal skin's resident alphabeta T cells.

Sequencing relied on a cDNA template that was reverse transcribed from extracted RNA. Sequencing used immunoSEQ multiplex PCR; TCRdb keeps in-frame clones, though not all of them. This sample has 110,000 or so clones, with 55% to 70% found just once. The germline V gene encodes CDR1 MNHEY and CDR2 SVGAGI. The V end lost 5 bases, the J end lost 2 bases, and 14 bases lay between the germline ends. The CDR3 spans 15 residues. As to this clone: Antigen unknown.

This clonotype originated in a human donor with alopecia areata. V and J are TRBV6-5 and TRBJ2-3; tentatively, D is TRBD1 (7 bases). Source material: NKG2D-low CD8+ T cells sorted from blood. The CDR3 region is CASSPAGQITDTQYF. The CDR3 nucleotides are TGTGCCAGCAGTCCCGCGGGACAGATCACAGATACGCAGTATTTT.